What follows are 26 T cell receptor beta chains derived from one specimen sequenced in a study of a mutant IDH1 vaccine in newly diagnosed glioma. Time point: baseline, week 1 (first vaccination visit). The treatment: pre-vaccination baseline after standard-of-care therapy. Repertoires were generated with immunoSEQ multiplex PCR, while TCRdb's copy carries only in-frame clones and drops some. The sample includes 75,000 to 100,000 clones, roughly 87% of them seen just once. The specimen comprised PBMCs, sampled from a glioma patient treated with radiotherapy, temozolomide or both. The receptors were gathered from a man aged 35-49 years with glioma. Some clones in this sample may be carry-over from other donors' samples.

The V gene is TRBV4-1, the J gene TRBJ2-3; 9 nucleotides align to TRBD2. Germline CDR1 and CDR2: MGHRA and YSYEKL. The CDR3 consists of 15 residues. With 0 bases clipped from V and 5 bases from J, the junction kept 3 bases outside the gene matches. CDR3 in DNA: TGCGCCAGCAGCCAAGATCTAGCGGGGAGAGATACGCAGTATTTT. It is translated as CASSQDLAGRDTQYF.

The chain is built from TRBV5-4 and TRBJ2-7, with 8 bases that match TRBD2. V lost 4 bases and J lost 3; bases outside the gene matches: 0. CDR1 and CDR2 from the germline V gene are SGHNT and YYREEE (reference sequence). This CDR3 comprises 12 residues. This CDR3 reads CASSAGGYEQYF. The CDR3, as DNA: TGTGCCAGCAGCGCGGGGGGCTACGAGCAGTACTTC.

This chain uses TRBV5-4 with TRBJ2-5; 10 bases line up with TRBD2. Germline V gene sequence: CDR1 SGHNT, CDR2 YYREEE (reference sequence). V lost 4 bases and J lost 5; bases outside the gene matches: 5. This CDR3 has 14 residues. In DNA, the CDR3 is TGTGCCAGCAGCCTAGCGGGGGTCCAGGAGACCCAGTACTTC. Amino acid sequence: CASSLAGVQETQYF.

This clone was detected a few times. V and J are TRBV6-5 and TRBJ1-5; no firm D call. CDR3 size: 13 residues. Trimming shortened V by 5 bases and J by 5 bases, and 10 bases separated the two germline ends. CDR1 and CDR2 from the germline V gene are MNHEY and SVGAGI. This CDR3 is CASSPSFDQPQHF. CDR3 in DNA: TGTGCCAGCAGTCCCTCATTTGATCAGCCCCAGCATTTT.

This clone was recorded once. This chain joins TRBV12-5 and TRBJ1-3; D unresolved. CDR1 and CDR2 (germline): LGHNT, FRNRAP. V lost 1 base and J lost 0, with 7 bases in between. There are 15 residues in the CDR3. The CDR3 here is CASGLGPISGNTIYF. CDR3 DNA sequence: TGTGCTAGTGGTTTGGGTCCCATCTCTGGAAACACCATATATTTT.

This rearrangement joins TRBV5-1 to TRBJ2-7; 9 bases agree with TRBD1. V was clipped by 2 bases and J by 7 bases; unmatched bases: 7. CDR3 length equals 14 residues. Germline V CDR1 and CDR2: SGHRS, YFSETQ. CDR3 nucleotide sequence: TGCGCCAGCAGCTTTGAAGCGGACAGGGGAGAGCAGTACTTC. This gives the protein CASSFEADRGEQYF.

The chain joins TRBV5-4 to TRBJ1-2, with TRBD1 matching 8 bases. CDR1 and CDR2 from the germline V gene are SGHNT and YYREEE (reference sequence). The CDR3 contains 15 residues. The ends lost 4 bases at V and 4 bases at J; junction bases unmatched: 9. This CDR3 reads CASSPTGGHRYGYTF. The CDR3 region has the DNA TGTGCCAGCAGCCCCACAGGGGGACATCGCTATGGCTACACCTTC.

The chain couples TRBV19 to TRBJ2-7; D remains unclear. The V end lost 5 bases, the J end lost 9 bases, and 20 bases lay between the germline ends. The CDR3 totals 14 residues. Germline-derived CDR1 and CDR2 are LNHDA and SQIVND (reference sequence). The CDR3 sequence is CASSADGRTHLQYF. The CDR3 DNA follows: TGTGCCAGTAGTGCGGACGGCCGAACTCATCTGCAGTACTTC.

The chain combines TRBV15 with TRBJ2-3; D remains ambiguous. Germline CDR1 reads LNHNV; CDR2 reads YYDKDF (reference sequence). The V gene lost 6 bases and the J gene lost 1 base, with 5 bases spanning the gap. The CDR3 is 12 residues long. The DNA for the CDR3 is TGTGCCACCAGGGAGCGCACAGATACGCAGTATTTT. It encodes CATRERTDTQYF.

This clone showed up just a few times. This chain connects TRBV7-9 to TRBJ2-3; D is undetermined. This CDR3 is built from 11 residues. CDR1 and CDR2 from the germline V gene are SEHNR and FQNEAQ (reference sequence). Trimming removed 1 base from V and 8 bases from J, with 4 bases in between. The DNA for the CDR3 is TGTGCCAGCAGCTTAGTAGGTACGCAGTATTTT. Translation: CASSLVGTQYF.

The chain employs TRBV18 and TRBJ1-3; D is ambiguous. The germline V and J ends were trimmed by 3 bases and 0 bases, with 12 bases remaining between them. Germline loops: CDR1 KGHSH, CDR2 LQKENI. The CDR3 totals 16 residues. The CDR3 DNA is TGTGCCAGCTCACCCGCTCAGTATTTCTCTGGAAACACCATATATTTT. Translation gives CASSPAQYFSGNTIYF.

The V call is TRBV6-6, the J call TRBJ1-2; D is uncertain. V was trimmed by 2 bases and J by 8 bases, leaving 12 bases between them. Germline V gene sequence: CDR1 MNHNY, CDR2 SVGAGI (reference sequence). The CDR3 is 13 residues long. In nucleotides, the CDR3 is TGTGCCAGCAGTTACGGTCGGGCTGAAGGCTACACCTTC. It translates to CASSYGRAEGYTF.

Concerning this clone: Different DNA sequences within this sample yield the same CDR3. This chain connects TRBV4-1 to TRBJ1-5; D remains ambiguous. Germline CDR1 MGHRA, CDR2 YSYEKL. This CDR3 contains 15 residues. V was pared by 0 bases and J by 0 bases, with 6 bases between. CDR3 DNA: TGCGCCAGCAGCCAAGACAGAAATAGCAATCAGCCCCAGCATTTT. As protein: CASSQDRNSNQPQHF.

The V and J genes are TRBV30 and TRBJ2-7, with D unresolved. Between the trimmed V and J ends, which lost 8 bases and 5 bases, there was a span of 13 bases. CDR3 length: 11 residues. Germline V gene data show CDR1 as GTSNPN and CDR2 as SVGIG (reference sequence). Here the CDR3 reads CASYMGHEQYF. The CDR3 bases are TGTGCCAGTTACATGGGCCACGAGCAGTACTTC.

V usage is TRBV7-9 and J usage is TRBJ1-2, with 8 nucleotides matching TRBD1. This CDR3 has 12 residues. The V gene's germline CDR1 is SEHNR and CDR2 FQNEAQ (reference sequence). The junction had 7 bases not matched to a gene; V was cut back by 2 bases and J by 14 bases. CDR3 loop: CASSLQQGVRTF. Written as DNA, the CDR3 is TGTGCCAGCAGCTTACAACAGGGGGTCCGGACCTTC.

This chain joins TRBV5-1 and TRBJ1-1; D is ambiguous. The germline V and J ends were trimmed by 0 bases and 10 bases, with 16 bases remaining between them. The CDR3 has 14 residues. Germline V gene data show CDR1 as SGHRS and CDR2 as YFSETQ. Here the CDR3 DNA reads TGCGCCAGCAGCTTGGTGGCAGGCCAGCGAGGAGCTTTCTTT. This codes for CASSLVAGQRGAFF.

The chain uses TRBV12-5 and TRBJ1-5; D uncertain. The V gene's germline CDR1 is LGHNT and CDR2 FRNRAP. The CDR3 sequence is 13 residues long. Trimming cost V 4 bases and J 6 bases, with 10 bases left between them. CDR3 in DNA: TGTGCTAGTGGTTGGGAGGCCGGTCAGCCCCAGCATTTT. It encodes CASGWEAGQPQHF.

The chain recombines TRBV19 with TRBJ1-2, with 10 bases lining up with TRBD1. Trimming took 6 bases from V and 8 from J; bases not matched to a gene: 9. This CDR3 region has 14 residues. Germline CDR1 is LNHDA and CDR2 is SQIVND (reference sequence). The CDR3 region is CASRTDRGRGGYTF. The CDR3 bases are TGTGCCAGTAGAACTGACAGGGGGCGAGGGGGCTACACCTTC.

J is TRBJ1-1 and V is TRBV7-2; TRBD1 is a possible D gene (6 bases). The V and J ends lost 8 bases and 5 bases respectively, with 30 bases between them. CDR1 and CDR2 (germline): SGHTA, FQGNSA. The CDR3 loop spans 18 amino acids. As DNA, the CDR3 is TGTGCCAGCCCCGCAGTTGTCAAGGGGGGGGCCTGGGGTACTGAAGCTTTCTTT. It yields the protein CASPAVVKGGAWGTEAFF.

The chain links TRBV4-1 to TRBJ1-3, with D possibly being TRBD1 (5 bases). Trimming left V 1 base short and J 1 base short, with 14 bases between. In germline, CDR1 is MGHRA, CDR2 YSYEKL. This CDR3 region has 17 residues. The CDR3 coding sequence is TGCGCCAGCAGCCAAGGGGGCCTCCGACAATCTGGAAACACCATATATTTT. Protein sequence: CASSQGGLRQSGNTIYF.

The V gene is TRBV13, the J gene TRBJ1-6, with D possibly matching TRBD1 (5 bases). From germline, CDR1 is PRHDT and CDR2 FYEKMQ (reference sequence). V dropped 3 bases and J dropped 13 bases, with 16 bases sitting between them. The CDR3 contains 14 residues. The CDR3 loop is CASSLRHAEGPLHF. DNA for the CDR3: TGTGCCAGCAGCTTGAGACATGCTGAGGGGCCCCTCCACTTT.

The chain has TRBV6-1 and TRBJ1-5, with D perhaps matching TRBD1 (6 bases). With 5 bases removed from V and 3 bases from J, the gap between germline ends came to 14 bases. Looked up from germline, CDR1 is MNHNS and CDR2 is SASEGT. The CDR3 sequence is 15 residues long. The CDR3 loop is CASSHRDGVNQPQHF. In nucleotides, the CDR3 is TGTGCCAGCAGTCACAGGGACGGGGTCAATCAGCCCCAGCATTTT.

The J gene is TRBJ1-2, the V gene TRBV4-1; D uncertain. The CDR3 totals 14 residues. With 2 bases removed from V and 5 bases from J, the gap between germline ends came to 12 bases. The germline gives CDR1 MGHRA, CDR2 YSYEKL. This chain's CDR3 is CASSQPDGGYGYTF. CDR3 sequence (DNA): TGCGCCAGCAGCCAACCAGACGGCGGGTATGGCTACACCTTC.

In its sample, this clone was seen a few times. This CDR3 reads CASVYGVEGYTF. The CDR3, as DNA: TGTGCCAGCGTTTACGGGGTCGAAGGCTACACCTTC. This chain connects TRBV2 to TRBJ1-2; D is ambiguous. V was clipped by 8 bases and J by 8 bases, with 15 bases between them. CDR1 SNHLY and CDR2 FYNNEI come from the germline V gene. The CDR3 covers 12 residues. Full variable domain (outside the CDR3, taken from reference TRBV2 and TRBJ1-2): EPEVTQTPSHQVTQMGQEVILRCVPISNHLYFYWYRQILGQKVEFLVSFYNNEISEKSEIFDDQFSVERPDGSNFTLKIRSTKLEDSAMYFCASVYGVEGYTFGSGTRLTVV.

V gene TRBV7-9 combines with J gene TRBJ2-7; D may match TRBD1 or TRBD2 (6 bases each). The V gene's germline CDR1 is SEHNR and CDR2 FQNEAQ (reference sequence). V lost 3 bases, J lost 2 bases, and 11 bases lay in between. CDR3 length: 14 amino acids. CDR3 residues: CASSFPGATYEQYF. CDR3 DNA: TGTGCCAGCAGCTTTCCGGGGGCCACCTACGAGCAGTACTTC. Full variable domain (outside the CDR3, taken from reference TRBV7-9 and TRBJ2-7): DTGVSQNPRHKITKRGQNVTFRCDPISEHNRLYWYRQTLGQGPEFLTYFQNEAQLEKSRLLSDRFSAERPKGSFSTLEIQRTEQGDSAMYLCASSFPGATYEQYFGPGTRLTVT.

This clone was seen a handful of times. This chain links TRBV7-2 with TRBJ1-6; 8 nucleotides align to TRBD1. Germline CDR1 and CDR2: SGHTA and FQGNSA. Trimming cost V 4 bases and J 8 bases; bases outside gene matches: 4. The CDR3 extends over 14 amino acids. The CDR3 here is CASSYGQGHSPLHF. The CDR3 DNA sequence: TGTGCCAGCAGCTATGGACAGGGCCATTCACCCCTCCACTTT.